This paragraph covers one T cell receptor (beta chain) sequence. Its target is not known. The data derive from a study of T cells after yellow fever vaccination. Whole-study results and caveats: Overlap between CD4 and CD8 compartments was detected for a small share of clonotypes. One caveat is that FACS-sorted repertoires could contain abundant clonotypes contaminating from the bulk population.

CDR1 LNHNV and CDR2 YYDKDF come from the germline V gene (reference sequence). V was pared by 0 bases and J by 3 bases, with 6 bases between. This CDR3 has 15 amino acids. 5'RACE template switching generated TCR cDNA, adding a universal primer site and UMIs. One entry per CDR3 protein results from TCRdb running MiXCR on the 5' RACE reads. The sample has 450,000 to 650,000 distinct CDR3 sequences, roughly 14% seen once. The sequenced sample was PBMCs, obtained on the day of the yellow fever booster vaccination. The TCR comes from a man aged 25-45 years who received the YFV17D yellow fever vaccine. The V gene is TRBV15, the J gene TRBJ1-6; D is perhaps TRBD1 (6 bases). The CDR3 DNA follows: TGTGCCACCAGCAGAGAACAGGGCTATAATTCACCCCTCCACTTT. Amino acid sequence: CATSREQGYNSPLHF.